These 14 T cell receptor beta chains were sequenced from one sample in a study of cytomegalovirus exposure and HLA in healthy donors (TCRdb year 2017). The protocol used for the library was the immunoSEQ multiplex PCR assay. The multiplex PCR relied on a mix of 60 forward primers for TCR Vbeta segments and 13 reverse primers for TCR Jbeta segments. TCRdb provides this immuneACCESS table in a form limited to in-frame rearrangements. Some clones are lacking; in checked studies, under half of them reflect an unresolved V gene, and why the rest are absent is not known. Present in this sample are approximately 190,000 clones, around 80% of which were seen just once. In total, the top ten clones hold over 1.5% of the sample. Sequencing used PBMCs. All receptors come from a man in his forties in good health and CMV-seropositive.

This CDR3 is CASSSTSGGYGYTF. The CDR3 region has the DNA TGTGCCAGCAGCTCCACCTCCGGGGGCTATGGCTACACCTTC. The gene calls are TRBV7-2 and TRBJ1-2, with D possibly TRBD1 on 5 matching bases. The CDR3 is 14 residues long. Germline-derived CDR1 and CDR2 are SGHTA and FQGNSA. The V gene lost 4 bases and the J gene lost 4 bases, with 13 bases spanning the gap.

The V call is TRBV6-6, the J call TRBJ1-2; no reliable D call. The CDR3 totals 14 residues. Germline CDR1 is MNHNY and CDR2 is SVGAGI (reference sequence). V lost 0 bases and J 4 bases, leaving 9 bases between the germline ends. DNA for the CDR3: TGTGCCAGCAGTTACTCGGAAACTACCTATGGCTACACCTTC. It yields the protein CASSYSETTYGYTF.

The table lists this clone with a few counts. The chain recombines TRBV5-1 with TRBJ2-5, with 8 bases lining up with TRBD2. Germline loops: CDR1 SGHRS, CDR2 YFSETQ. The V and J ends lost 4 bases and 5 bases, in that order; junction bases with no gene match: 7. The CDR3 has 14 residues. As DNA, the CDR3 is TGCGCCAGCAGCGTCGGGACTAGAGTGGAGACCCAGTACTTC. Amino acids: CASSVGTRVETQYF.

The chain links TRBV9 to TRBJ2-7; a possible D gene is TRBD1 (7 bases). The CDR3 runs 15 residues. Germline loops: CDR1 SGDLS, CDR2 YYNGEE. V gave up 0 bases and J gave up 1 base, with 11 bases separating them. The CDR3 DNA follows: TGTGCCAGCAGCGTAGCCGGGGGACAGTCCTACGAGCAGTACTTC. This sequence encodes CASSVAGGQSYEQYF.

This rearrangement joins TRBV18 to TRBJ2-3; TRBD1 matches at 8 bases. Losses at the gene ends were 5 bases for V and 3 bases for J; bases not matched to a gene: 7. The CDR3 length is 15 residues. Germline lookup yields CDR1 KGHSH and CDR2 LQKENI. In DNA form, the CDR3 reads TGTGCCAGCTCAGACGTTAACAGGGGGACAGATACGCAGTATTTT. Residues: CASSDVNRGTDTQYF.

The rearrangement joins TRBV27 to TRBJ2-1, with 9 bases identical to TRBD2. Germline V lookup: CDR1 MNHEY, CDR2 SMNVEV (reference sequence). J lost 0 bases, V lost 5 bases, and 5 bases had no gene match. This CDR3 has 16 amino acids. CDR3 nucleotides: TGTGCCAGCAGTCTCTTTAGCGGGAGCTCCTACAATGAGCAGTTCTTC. Its translation is CASSLFSGSSYNEQFF.

In this sample, this clone turned up once. The chain couples TRBV25-1 to TRBJ2-5, with a weak D call TRBD2 (5 bases). This CDR3 is built from 15 residues. Germline assignment: CDR1 MGHDK and CDR2 SYGVNS. V was trimmed by 3 bases and J by 5 bases, leaving 16 bases between them. CDR3 DNA: TGTGCCAGCAGTGATTCCAGGACTCTGAGTGAGACCCAGTACTTC. Protein sequence: CASSDSRTLSETQYF.

The V and J genes are TRBV19 and TRBJ2-1; D is unclear. The CDR3 runs 15 residues. Looked up from germline, CDR1 is LNHDA and CDR2 is SQIVND (reference sequence). V was trimmed by 5 bases and J by 1 base, leaving 12 bases between them. Here the CDR3 DNA reads TGTGCCAGTAGTCTCCGACTGGATTCCTACAATGAGCAGTTCTTC. Translation gives CASSLRLDSYNEQFF.

The table lists this clone with a count of one. This rearrangement joins TRBV19 to TRBJ2-5, with D perhaps TRBD2 (6 bases). The V end lost 0 bases, the J end lost 4 bases, and 15 bases lay between the germline ends. The V gene's germline CDR1 is LNHDA and CDR2 SQIVND (reference sequence). The CDR3 loop spans 16 amino acids. As DNA, the CDR3 is TGTGCCAGTAGTATAGATTGGCGGGAAAGGGCAGAGACCCAGTACTTC. Translated: CASSIDWRERAETQYF.

This clone was counted a few times. The V call is TRBV6-5, the J call TRBJ2-7; maybe TRBD2 (5 bases). The CDR3 is 15 amino acids. Trimming shortened V by 2 bases and J by 2 bases, and 13 bases separated the two germline ends. Germline CDR1 MNHEY, CDR2 SVGAGI. The CDR3 sequence is CASSYGIAPAYEQYF. Here the CDR3 DNA reads TGTGCCAGCAGTTACGGTATAGCGCCTGCCTACGAGCAGTACTTC.

The V call is TRBV6-6, the J call TRBJ2-1, with 8 bases fitting TRBD2. With 6 bases clipped from V and 7 bases from J, the junction kept 14 bases outside the gene matches. CDR3 length equals 16 residues. Germline V lookup: CDR1 MNHNY, CDR2 SVGAGI (reference sequence). The CDR3 protein is CASSPGSGSSRNEQFF. For the CDR3, the DNA is TGTGCCAGCAGCCCCGGCAGCGGGAGTTCGCGGAATGAGCAGTTCTTC.

V and J are TRBV5-6 and TRBJ2-7; unclear D gene. V gave up 0 bases and J gave up 0 bases, with 7 bases separating them. The CDR3 runs to 14 residues. The germline V gene encodes CDR1 SGHDT and CDR2 YYEEEE. The CDR3 is CASSLGGFSYEQYF. In DNA, the CDR3 is TGTGCCAGCAGCTTGGGAGGCTTCTCCTACGAGCAGTACTTC.

This chain joins TRBV18 and TRBJ1-1; 11 nucleotides line up with TRBD1. The CDR3 is 15 residues long. Germline V CDR1 and CDR2: KGHSH, LQKENI. The V gene end was trimmed by 0 bases and the J gene end by 10 bases; junction bases not matched to a gene: 7. CDR3 bases: TGTGCCAGCTCACCACCGGCGGGACAGGGGGTCTCAGCTTTCTTT. Translation: CASSPPAGQGVSAFF.

This rearrangement joins TRBV6-6 to TRBJ1-2; D may be TRBD1 (6 bases). Germline V gene data show CDR1 as MNHNY and CDR2 as SVGAGI (reference sequence). Trimming shortened V by 8 bases and J by 6 bases, and 25 bases separated the two germline ends. The CDR3 spans 16 residues. As DNA, the CDR3 is TGTGCCAGCTTTTTTTCCGGGGACAAAGGGAGAAATGGCTACACCTTC. Its translation: CASFFSGDKGRNGYTF.